These 27 T cell receptor beta chains share one sample of origin, sequenced in a study of cytomegalovirus exposure and HLA in healthy donors. The table came from immunoSEQ multiplex PCR; TCRdb's copy has only in-frame clones and leaves some out. Altogether 45,000 to 65,000 clones are present, 93% being singletons, with the ten largest covering 1.5% to 2%. Sample: PBMCs. The receptor set was obtained from a woman under 30 in good health and CMV-seropositive.

This clone was picked up many times. J is TRBJ1-1 and V is TRBV4-3; no clear D gene. Germline-derived CDR1 and CDR2 are LGHNA and YSLEER. V was cut by 4 bases and J by 5 bases, with 14 bases left in between. CDR3 size: 14 residues. The CDR3 coding sequence is TGCGCCAGCAGCCGCGAAGGCCCTAGAACTGAAGCTTTCTTT. It specifies CASSREGPRTEAFF.

The V and J genes are TRBV27 and TRBJ1-6, with 8 bases aligning to TRBD1. The CDR3 extends over 15 amino acids. Germline V CDR1 and CDR2: MNHEY, SMNVEV (reference sequence). Trimming removed 4 bases from V and 10 bases from J; junction bases left unmatched: 9. CDR3 nucleotides: TGTGCCAGCAGTTGGGGCGACAGGGGAGGCTCACCCCTCCACTTT. This gives the protein CASSWGDRGGSPLHF.

The chain is built from TRBV20-1 and TRBJ2-5, with D tentatively TRBD2 (5 bases). The germline V gene encodes CDR1 DFQATT and CDR2 SNEGSKA (reference sequence). The V gene lost 6 bases and the J gene lost 5 bases, with 10 bases spanning the gap. The CDR3 sequence is 11 residues long. CDR3 sequence reads: CSARSGETQYF. CDR3 bases: TGCAGTGCCCGATCGGGGGAGACCCAGTACTTC.

This clone occurred once. CDR3 protein: CASSYRDEQFF. DNA of the CDR3: TGTGCCAGCAGTTACCGGGATGAGCAGTTCTTC. This rearrangement joins TRBV6-5 to TRBJ2-1, with no clear D. This CDR3 spans 11 amino acids. V lost 2 bases, J lost 8 bases, and 4 bases lay in between. Looked up from germline, CDR1 is MNHEY and CDR2 is SVGAGI.

This clone was detected a few times. The chain combines TRBV29-1 with TRBJ1-1; 7 bases fit TRBD1. Germline loops: CDR1 SQVTM, CDR2 ANQGSEA. The V and J ends lost 7 bases and 3 bases, in that order; junction bases with no gene match: 8. CDR3 length: 13 residues. CDR3 residues: CSGRQGPYTEAFF. The CDR3 region has the DNA TGCAGCGGAAGACAGGGCCCTTACACTGAAGCTTTCTTT.

This chain connects TRBV11-2 to TRBJ1-6; D unclear. Deletions cut 4 bases from V and 13 bases from J, with 17 bases between. CDR1 is SGHAT, CDR2 FQNNGV, per germline. This CDR3 spans 14 amino acids. The CDR3 coding sequence is TGTGCCAGCAGCTCCTCGGGGAGCTCTATTCCCCTCCACTTT. The encoded protein is CASSSSGSSIPLHF.

V gene TRBV9 combines with J gene TRBJ1-1; perhaps TRBD1 as D (6 bases). CDR3 length equals 15 residues. V lost 2 bases to trimming and J lost 0 bases, with 11 bases between them. Germline loops: CDR1 SGDLS, CDR2 YYNGEE. The CDR3 nucleotides read TGTGCCAGCAGCGTCGGGGGGGCCCTGAACACTGAAGCTTTCTTT. It specifies CASSVGGALNTEAFF.

The chain joins TRBV4-1 to TRBJ1-1; D remains ambiguous. The germline V gene has CDR1 MGHRA and CDR2 YSYEKL. The CDR3 runs 15 residues. V dropped 1 base and J dropped 0 bases, with 9 bases sitting between them. CDR3 residues: CASSQVVGVNTEAFF. DNA for the CDR3: TGCGCCAGCAGCCAAGTAGTCGGGGTGAACACTGAAGCTTTCTTT.

This chain uses TRBV7-9 with TRBJ1-1; TRBD1 is a possible D gene (5 bases). Between the trimmed V and J ends, which lost 4 bases and 1 base, there was a span of 13 bases. The CDR3 length is 15 residues. CDR1 and CDR2 from the germline V gene are SEHNR and FQNEAQ (reference sequence). The CDR3 is CASSSGGRGNTEAFF. The CDR3 nucleotides read TGTGCCAGCAGCTCCGGGGGTCGGGGGAACACTGAAGCTTTCTTT.

This chain uses TRBV7-9 with TRBJ1-1; D not certain. Germline V gene lookup returns CDR1 SEHNR and CDR2 FQNEAQ (reference sequence). The CDR3 has 16 amino acids. Trimming took 1 base from V and 4 from J, leaving 16 bases between them. The CDR3 region is CASSLGFTGSGTEAFF. The CDR3 DNA follows: TGTGCCAGCAGCTTAGGGTTTACGGGATCAGGCACTGAAGCTTTCTTT. Supplemented by reference TRBV7-9 and TRBJ1-1, the full variable domain reads DTGVSQNPRHKITKRGQNVTFRCDPISEHNRLYWYRQTLGQGPEFLTYFQNEAQLEKSRLLSDRFSAERPKGSFSTLEIQRTEQGDSAMYLCASSLGFTGSGTEAFFGQGTRLTVV.

The chain has TRBV29-1 and TRBJ1-5; 7 bases map to TRBD1. This CDR3 comprises 14 residues. Trimming removed 6 bases from V and 0 bases from J; junction bases left unmatched: 5. CDR1 SQVTM and CDR2 ANQGSEA come from the germline V gene. The CDR3 protein is CSVGQIYSNQPQHF. For the CDR3, the DNA is TGCAGCGTGGGACAGATCTATAGCAATCAGCCCCAGCATTTT.

V and J are TRBV7-2 and TRBJ2-7; 11 positions agree with TRBD1. The trim removed 3 bases at V and 5 bases at J, leaving 0 bases unmatched. Per germline, CDR1 SGHTA and CDR2 FQGNSA. CDR3 length: 13 amino acids. CDR3 in DNA: TGTGCCAGCAGCTTGGACAGGGGGCACGAGCAGTACTTC. Protein product: CASSLDRGHEQYF.

The J gene is TRBJ2-7, the V gene TRBV19, with 8 bases matching TRBD1. Germline V gives CDR1 LNHDA, CDR2 SQIVND (reference sequence). This CDR3 has 12 amino acids. V dropped 5 bases and J dropped 9; count of bases not matched to a gene: 6. Here the CDR3 reads CASSPGQGMQYF. CDR3 DNA sequence: TGTGCCAGTAGTCCCGGACAGGGAATGCAGTACTTC.

This clone has just one count. This chain links TRBV15 with TRBJ2-5; possible D gene TRBD2, 6 bases. V shed 0 bases and J shed 5 bases, with 19 bases lying between them. The CDR3 runs to 17 residues. The germline CDR1 and CDR2 sequences are LNHNV and YYDKDF (reference sequence). The CDR3, as DNA: TGTGCCACCAGCAGAGAGGGGGGACGACCAGGGCGGGAGACCCAGTACTTC. It is translated as CATSREGGRPGRETQYF.

The chain has TRBV5-1 and TRBJ2-7, with D maybe TRBD1 (6 bases). Germline loops: CDR1 SGHRS, CDR2 YFSETQ. This CDR3 is 14 amino acids long. Deletions cut 4 bases from V and 0 bases from J, with 11 bases between. CDR3 DNA sequence: TGCGCCAGCAGCGTGGGGGCTCCCTCCTACGAGCAGTACTTC. Its translation is CASSVGAPSYEQYF.

This clone was seen once. The chain combines TRBV19 with TRBJ1-3; D remains unclear. The CDR3 has 14 amino acids. Trimming pared 3 bases from V and 2 bases from J, leaving 8 bases between. Per the germline V gene, CDR1 is LNHDA and CDR2 is SQIVND (reference sequence). In DNA form, the CDR3 reads TGTGCCAGTAGTATTTCCGGGGCTGGAAACACCATATATTTT. This codes for CASSISGAGNTIYF.

This rearrangement joins TRBV29-1 to TRBJ2-1, with TRBD2 matching over 11 bases. CDR3 length: 16 amino acids. Trimming cost V 4 bases and J 3 bases; bases outside gene matches: 8. Germline assignment: CDR1 SQVTM and CDR2 ANQGSEA. CDR3 protein: CSVGPLAGGLYNEQFF. DNA for the CDR3: TGCAGCGTTGGACCGCTAGCGGGGGGACTCTACAATGAGCAGTTCTTC.

The chain couples TRBV28 to TRBJ1-4; TRBD1 aligns across 12 bases. The J segment lost 2 bases and the V segment lost 4 bases, leaving 5 bases of the junction unmatched. Germline CDR1 and CDR2: MDHEN and SYDVKM. The CDR3 has 17 amino acids. The CDR3 sequence is CASSSPGQGATNEKLFF. CDR3 coding DNA: TGTGCCAGCAGTTCTCCGGGACAGGGGGCGACTAATGAAAAACTGTTTTTT.

The V and J genes are TRBV27 and TRBJ1-4; the D gene is possibly TRBD1 (5 bases). The CDR3 runs to 13 residues. Germline CDR1 and CDR2: MNHEY and SMNVEV (reference sequence). Trimming cost V 6 bases and J 7 bases, with 12 bases left between them. The CDR3 here is CASRGGESEKLFF. CDR3 sequence (DNA): TGTGCCAGCAGGGGGGGAGAGAGTGAAAAACTGTTTTTT.

In DNA form, the CDR3 reads TGTGCCAGTAGTTTAGGATATTCAAGAGCCTACGAGCAGTACTTC. Translated, it gives CASSLGYSRAYEQYF. J is TRBJ2-7 and V is TRBV19; D is ambiguous. This CDR3 is built from 15 residues. V was clipped by 5 bases and J by 2 bases, with 16 bases between them. Germline-derived CDR1 and CDR2 are LNHDA and SQIVND (reference sequence).

This clone was seen a single time. The chain uses TRBV5-6 and TRBJ2-5; TRBD2 is a possible D gene (7 bases). With 4 bases removed from V and 2 bases from J, the gap between germline ends came to 9 bases. Germline-derived CDR1 and CDR2 are SGHDT and YYEEEE. The CDR3 covers 13 residues. The CDR3 DNA sequence: TGTGCCAGCAGCAGGGGGGGTCAAGAGACCCAGTACTTC. Residues: CASSRGGQETQYF.

The chain employs TRBV12-5 and TRBJ1-2; D gene uncertain. V dropped 4 bases and J dropped 3 bases, with 9 bases sitting between them. CDR1 is LGHNT and CDR2 is FRNRAP in the germline V gene. The CDR3 sequence is 13 residues long. CDR3 protein: CASGSVSHYGYTF. CDR3 DNA sequence: TGTGCTAGTGGTTCCGTCAGTCACTATGGCTACACCTTC.

This rearrangement joins TRBV7-9 to TRBJ1-1; no firm D call. Germline CDR1 reads SEHNR; CDR2 reads FQNEAQ (reference sequence). This CDR3 contains 13 residues. Between the trimmed V and J ends, which lost 4 bases and 9 bases, there was a span of 15 bases. The CDR3 is CASSSPEGWKAFF. The CDR3 DNA reads TGTGCCAGCAGCTCACCGGAGGGATGGAAAGCTTTCTTT. Using reference TRBV7-9 and TRBJ1-1 for the parts outside the CDR3, the full variable domain is DTGVSQNPRHKITKRGQNVTFRCDPISEHNRLYWYRQTLGQGPEFLTYFQNEAQLEKSRLLSDRFSAERPKGSFSTLEIQRTEQGDSAMYLCASSSPEGWKAFFGQGTRLTVV.

V and J are TRBV15 and TRBJ2-7, with D possibly matching TRBD2 (5 bases). The CDR3 covers 14 residues. Looked up from germline, CDR1 is LNHNV and CDR2 is YYDKDF (reference sequence). Trimming cost V 1 base and J 3 bases, with 10 bases left between them. CDR3: CATSRARGLYEQYF. CDR3 coding DNA: TGTGCCACCAGCAGAGCTCGAGGGCTCTACGAGCAGTACTTC.

CDR3 sequence (DNA): TGTGCCAGTAGAAGTCGGGGGGGCGATAGCAATCAGCCCCAGCATTTT. Translated, it gives CASRSRGGDSNQPQHF. This chain joins TRBV19 and TRBJ1-5; D might be TRBD1 (6 bases). V dropped 6 bases and J dropped 0 bases, with 15 bases sitting between them. Germline CDR1 is LNHDA and CDR2 is SQIVND (reference sequence). The CDR3 spans 16 residues.

This clone was recorded a few times. The chain employs TRBV5-8 and TRBJ1-2, with 7 bases lining up with TRBD1. This CDR3 contains 15 residues. V shed 1 base and J 2 bases; nucleotides not matched to a gene: 5. From germline, CDR1 is SGHTS and CDR2 YDEGEE. CDR3 in DNA: TGTGCCAGCAGCTTGAGGACAGGCCCGAACTATGGCTACACCTTC. Translating gives CASSLRTGPNYGYTF.

The V and J genes are TRBV9 and TRBJ2-3, with 9 bases lining up with TRBD1. The CDR3 has 16 residues. Unmatched junction bases numbered 9, after V lost 4 bases and J lost 3 bases. The V gene's germline CDR1 is SGDLS and CDR2 YYNGEE. This CDR3 reads CASSLGTGMGTDTQYF. CDR3 bases: TGTGCCAGCAGCCTAGGGACAGGGATGGGGACAGATACGCAGTATTTT.